The 8 T cell receptor beta chains in this list originate from one sample, sequenced in a study of T-cell reconstitution after alpha-beta-depleted transplantation in children. Unique molecular identifiers were incorporated when the TCRbeta library was constructed. TCRdb called the PCR reads again in MiXCR, with one record for every CDR3 protein. The sample has roughly 190,000 distinct CDR3 sequences, approximately 14% seen once. The source material was PBMCs from the stem cell graft donor, sampled from the stem cell graft. The source is a human donor who donated a stem cell graft to a child with acute lymphoblastic leukemia.

With respect to this clonotype: A much larger clone lies one base from this, so it may be a read error. The DNA for the CDR3 is TGCGCCAGCAGCTTAGTAGACCTGAACACTGAAGCTTTCTTT. The encoded protein is CASSLVDLNTEAFF. The genes are TRBV5-1 and TRBJ1-1; unclear D gene. Per the germline V gene, CDR1 is SGHRS and CDR2 is YFSETQ. Trimming cost V 2 bases and J 0 bases, with 8 bases left between them. The CDR3 runs to 14 residues.

As for this clonotype: A much bigger clone sits one base away, suggesting this may be a read error. CDR3 nucleotides: TGTGCCATCAGTGATACGGCTTCCTACAAGCAGTACTTC. This codes for CAISDTASYKQYF. The J gene is TRBJ2-7, the V gene TRBV10-3; the D is unclear. Germline-derived CDR1 and CDR2 are ENHRY and SYGVKD. The CDR3 extends over 13 amino acids.

This clonotype was seen at least ten times. The rearrangement links TRBV20-1 to TRBJ2-2; D gene uncertain. V was trimmed by 5 bases and J by 1 base, leaving 8 bases between them. This CDR3 spans 13 amino acids. The germline gives CDR1 DFQATT, CDR2 SNEGSKA (reference sequence). CDR3 loop: CSAGQVNTGELFF. The CDR3, as DNA: TGCAGTGCTGGGCAGGTGAACACCGGGGAGCTGTTTTTT.

At least ten counts were recorded for this clonotype. The CDR3 region has the DNA TGTGCCAGCAGCTTAATCCCCAGCAGGAACACTGAAGCTTTCTTT. Translating it yields CASSLIPSRNTEAFF. The genes are TRBV7-9 and TRBJ1-1; no definite D call. The CDR3 runs 15 residues. Trimming removed 2 bases from V and 1 base from J, with 11 bases in between. The germline V gene has CDR1 SEHNR and CDR2 FQNEAQ (reference sequence).

The table lists this clonotype with many counts. The J gene is TRBJ2-3, the V gene TRBV5-1, with TRBD2 matching 8 bases. The V segment lost 0 bases and the J segment 2 bases; nucleotides outside the gene matches: 2. The CDR3 loop spans 15 amino acids. Germline V CDR1 and CDR2: SGHRS, YFSETQ. CDR3 sequence reads: CASSLAGGATDTQYF. The CDR3 DNA sequence: TGCGCCAGCAGCTTGGCCGGGGGGGCCACAGATACGCAGTATTTT.

This clonotype was seen at least ten times. V and J are TRBV5-1 and TRBJ2-7; TRBD1 is a possible D gene (5 bases). The CDR3 is 16 residues long. V lost 1 base and J lost 3, with 17 bases in between. The germline gives CDR1 SGHRS, CDR2 YFSETQ. CDR3 DNA: TGCGCCAGCAGCTTGAGCACCCCAGGGTCAGTCTACGAGCAGTACTTC. This sequence encodes CASSLSTPGSVYEQYF.

This clonotype was recorded at least ten times. The gene calls are TRBV20-1 and TRBJ2-7; 9 bases line up with TRBD2. Trimming at V came to 2 bases and at J to 5 bases, leaving 7 bases not matched to a gene. Germline V gene sequence: CDR1 DFQATT, CDR2 SNEGSKA (reference sequence). This CDR3 has 14 amino acids. CDR3 sequence reads: CSARSSGRVDEQYF. DNA of the CDR3: TGCAGTGCTAGAAGTAGCGGGAGAGTGGACGAGCAGTACTTC.

This clonotype showed up many times. The chain links TRBV12-3 or TRBV12-4 to TRBJ1-1, with D perhaps TRBD1 (5 bases). The CDR3 consists of 15 residues. With 7 bases removed from V and 4 bases from J, the gap between germline ends came to 19 bases. Here the CDR3 reads CASNNRPPGFTEAFF. The CDR3 DNA reads TGTGCCAGCAACAATAGACCCCCAGGGTTCACTGAAGCTTTCTTT.